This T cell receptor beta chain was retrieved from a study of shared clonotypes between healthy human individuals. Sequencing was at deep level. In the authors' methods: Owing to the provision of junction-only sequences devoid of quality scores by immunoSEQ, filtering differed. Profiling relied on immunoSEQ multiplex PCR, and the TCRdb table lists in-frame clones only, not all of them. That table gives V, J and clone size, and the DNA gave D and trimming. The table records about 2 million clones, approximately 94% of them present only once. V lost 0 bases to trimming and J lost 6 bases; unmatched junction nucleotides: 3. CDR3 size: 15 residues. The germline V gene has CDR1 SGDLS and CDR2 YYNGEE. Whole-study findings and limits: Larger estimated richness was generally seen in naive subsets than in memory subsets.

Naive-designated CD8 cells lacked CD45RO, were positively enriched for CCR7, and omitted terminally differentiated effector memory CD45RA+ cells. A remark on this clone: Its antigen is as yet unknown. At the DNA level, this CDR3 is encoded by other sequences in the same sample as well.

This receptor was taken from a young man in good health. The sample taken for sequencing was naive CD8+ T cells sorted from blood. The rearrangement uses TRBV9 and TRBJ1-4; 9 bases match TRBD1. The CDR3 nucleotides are TGTGCCAGCAGCGTAGGGGGGACAGGGTATGAAAAACTGTTTTTT. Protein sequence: CASSVGGTGYEKLFF.